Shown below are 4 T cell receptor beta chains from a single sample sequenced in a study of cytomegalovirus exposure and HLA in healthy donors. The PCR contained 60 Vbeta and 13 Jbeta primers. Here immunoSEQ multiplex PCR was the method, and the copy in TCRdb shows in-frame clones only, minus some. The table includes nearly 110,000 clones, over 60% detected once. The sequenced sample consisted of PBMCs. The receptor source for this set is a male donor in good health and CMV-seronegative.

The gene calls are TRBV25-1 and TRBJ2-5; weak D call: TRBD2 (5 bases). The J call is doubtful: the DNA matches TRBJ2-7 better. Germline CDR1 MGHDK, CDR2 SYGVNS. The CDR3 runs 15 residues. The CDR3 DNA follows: TGTGCCAGCAGCCCTTCCCGGGAACCTATTTACGAGCAGTACTTC. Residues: CASSPSREPIYEQYF.

CDR3 DNA sequence: TGTGCCAGCAGCTTAGTCTCCGGGAGTTCCCGCAGAGAGCCCCAGCATTTT. Residues: CASSLVSGSSRREPQHF. The V and J genes are TRBV7-9 and TRBJ1-5; D not certain. This CDR3 has 17 amino acids. The germline gives CDR1 SEHNR, CDR2 FQNEAQ (reference sequence). Trimming took 1 base from V and 8 from J, leaving 21 bases between them.

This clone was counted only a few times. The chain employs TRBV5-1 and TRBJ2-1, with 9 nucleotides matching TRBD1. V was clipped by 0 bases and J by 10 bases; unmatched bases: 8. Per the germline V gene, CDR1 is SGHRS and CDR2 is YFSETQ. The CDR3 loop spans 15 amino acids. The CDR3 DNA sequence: TGCGCCAGCAGCTTGGATTCAAGACAGGGGGAAGAGCAGTTCTTC. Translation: CASSLDSRQGEEQFF.

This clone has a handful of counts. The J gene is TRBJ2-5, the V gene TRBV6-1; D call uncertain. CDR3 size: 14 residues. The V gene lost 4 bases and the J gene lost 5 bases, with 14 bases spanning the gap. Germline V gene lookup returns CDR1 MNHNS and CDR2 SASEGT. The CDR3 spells CASSGLEPGETQYF. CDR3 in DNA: TGTGCCAGCAGTGGGTTGGAGCCTGGGGAGACCCAGTACTTC.